This TCR beta chain was found in a study of lung T cells in sarcoidosis with Löfgren's syndrome. Study background: Repertoire analyses centered on Löfgren's syndrome patients.

This CDR3 contains 14 residues. V dropped 3 bases and J dropped 7 bases, with 16 bases sitting between them. Germline lookup yields CDR1 SNHLY and CDR2 FYNNEI. In TCRdb, the reads were re-called with MiXCR into one record per CDR3 protein. In the table there are fewer than 3,000 distinct CDR3 sequences, 25% to 35% of which are singletons. This clonotype is medium-sized (0.01 to 0.1%) within its sample. Source material: CD4+ T cells from bronchoalveolar lavage. The receptor comes from a human donor with sarcoidosis (Löfgren's syndrome or another form), or a control subject (not recorded which). This rearrangement joins TRBV2 to TRBJ2-7; no firm D call. CDR3 protein: CASSDRTGSKEQYF. In DNA form, the CDR3 reads TGTGCCAGCAGTGATCGTACTGGGTCGAAAGAGCAGTACTTC.